Listed below are T cell receptor beta chains from one sample, sequenced in a study of long-term antiretroviral therapy in people with HIV. Assay: immunoSEQ multiplex PCR; the TCRdb copy retains only in-frame clones and omits some. The sample shows about 24,000 clones, around three quarters of them seen only once. Sequenced material: unsorted PBMCs, taken 1.2 years after starting antiretroviral therapy. The receptors come from a woman aged 40-49 years with HIV. Both conserved end residues are part of each CDR3. A D gene is named only where the DNA matches it firmly. Some rows have no size entry. The others give once, few or many, or a class for an expanded clone.

>TRBV7-9|few|-|TRBJ1-2
CASSFGLGGDDGYTF
TGTGCCAGCAGCTTCGGACTGGGCGGGGATGATGGCTACACCTTC
>TRBV19|-|TRBD1|TRBJ2-3
CASSNDRVSDTQYF
TGTGCCAGTAGTAATGACAGGGTCTCAGATACGCAGTATTTT
>TRBV6-1|few|-|TRBJ1-5
CASSDRSRSQPQHF
TGTGCCAGCAGTGACAGGTCTCGGAGTCAGCCCCAGCATTTT
>TRBV19|-|-|TRBJ1-1
CASSGKAGSPEAFF
TGTGCCAGTAGTGGAAAAGCCGGGAGTCCTGAAGCTTTCTTT
>TRBV4-1|-|-|TRBJ1-1
CASSQGSLPVEAFF
TGCGCCAGCAGCCAAGGCTCGTTACCCGTTGAAGCTTTCTTT
>TRBV5-5|-|-|TRBJ1-1
CASSLLARRAMNTEAFF
TGTGCCAGCAGCCTCCTAGCACGGAGAGCCATGAACACTGAAGCTTTCTTT
>TRBV5-4|-|TRBD1|TRBJ2-5
CASRPGQGARETQYF
TGTGCCAGCAGGCCGGGACAGGGGGCTCGAGAGACCCAGTACTTC
>TRBV29-1|-|-|TRBJ1-3
CSVPGESSGNTIYF
TGCAGCGTTCCCGGGGAGTCCTCTGGAAACACCATATATTTT
>TRBV5-8|-|TRBD1|TRBJ2-7
CASNFGTVNTYEQYF
TGTGCCAGCAACTTCGGGACAGTGAATACCTACGAGCAGTACTTC
>TRBV27|-|-|TRBJ2-7
CASSLRQGGGLNEQYF
TGTGCCAGCAGTCTTCGTCAGGGGGGGGGTTTGAACGAGCAGTACTTC
>TRBV11-2|-|-|TRBJ1-3
CASRPPGRGNTIYF
TGTGCCAGCCGCCCGCCAGGGAGGGGAAACACCATATATTTT
>TRBV11-2|-|TRBD1|TRBJ1-2
CASSLEGAVGYTF
TGTGCCAGCAGCTTGGAGGGGGCGGTTGGCTACACCTTC
>TRBV5-8|-|-|TRBJ1-5
CASSTDLGGAGQPQHF
TGTGCCAGCAGCACTGACCTGGGGGGGGCCGGGCAGCCCCAGCATTTT
>TRBV4-2|-|-|TRBJ2-2
CASSQESRGTGELFF
TGTGCCAGCAGCCAAGAGTCCAGGGGAACCGGGGAGCTGTTTTTT
>TRBV19|-|TRBD1|TRBJ2-7
CASSTSGGDSYEQYF
TGTGCCAGTAGTACCTCAGGGGGCGACTCCTACGAGCAGTACTTC
>TRBV5-1|-|-|TRBJ2-6
CASSLRAQAAGANVLTF
TGCGCCAGCAGCTTGCGGGCCCAGGCAGCTGGGGCCAACGTCCTGACTTTC
>TRBV4-1|-|-|TRBJ1-1
CASSQGDNGRKNTEAFF
TGCGCCAGCAGCCAAGGGGATAATGGCAGAAAGAACACTGAAGCTTTCTTT
>TRBV27|-|-|TRBJ1-1
CASSWTSNTEAFF
TGTGCCAGCAGTTGGACCTCGAACACTGAAGCTTTCTTT
>TRBV7-2|-|TRBD1|TRBJ1-3
CASSLGDRKGNTIYF
TGTGCCAGCAGCTTAGGGGACAGGAAAGGAAACACCATATATTTT
>TRBV29-1|-|-|TRBJ1-1
CSGWGGLLNTEAFF
TGCAGCGGATGGGGGGGGCTGTTGAACACTGAAGCTTTCTTT
>TRBV7-2|-|-|TRBJ2-5
CASSLGSGYQETQYF
TGTGCCAGCAGCTTAGGGTCTGGGTACCAAGAGACCCAGTACTTC
>TRBV11-2|-|-|TRBJ2-7
CASSRVSDYEQYF
TGTGCCAGCAGCCGGGTATCAGACTACGAGCAGTACTTC
>TRBV27|-|-|TRBJ2-1
CASSLYNSYNEQFF
TGTGCCAGCAGTTTATATAACTCCTACAATGAGCAGTTCTTC
>TRBV9|-|TRBD1|TRBJ2-7
CASGVGQAYEQYF
TGTGCCAGCGGGGTGGGACAGGCCTACGAGCAGTACTTC